This T cell receptor beta chain stems from a study of T cells after yellow fever vaccination. Whole-study findings and limits: Post-booster repertoires again held most primary-vaccination clones (roughly 96% CD4, 75% to 90% CD8).

This CDR3 is 15 amino acids long. V was pared by 6 bases and J by 5 bases, with 12 bases of the junction left unmatched. The V gene's germline CDR1 is MNHEY and CDR2 SVGAGI. Production of TCR cDNA was by 5'RACE template switching, which also added a universal primer site and UMIs. TCRdb recomputed calls from the 5' RACE reads with MiXCR, one row per CDR3 protein. The table shows about 310,000 distinct CDR3 sequences, with 3% to 4.5% occurring only once. As to this clonotype: The antigen is unknown.

The sequencing here drew on PBMCs, taken on the day of the yellow fever booster vaccination. The V and J genes are TRBV6-5 and TRBJ2-5; 7 bases line up with TRBD1. This clonotype was obtained from a young man who received the YFV17D yellow fever vaccine. The CDR3 loop is CASRPRRGQWETQYF. The CDR3 region has the DNA TGTGCCAGCAGACCCCGACGGGGACAGTGGGAGACCCAGTACTTC.